The clone carrying this TCR beta chain was found a few times. The CDR3 is 13 amino acids. Trimming left V 4 bases short and J 8 bases short, with 14 bases between. Per the germline V gene, CDR1 is SEHNR and CDR2 is FQNEAQ (reference sequence). The data were obtained in a study of response to subunit inactivated influenza vaccine. TCRdb analysed the RT-PCR reads with MiXCR anew, one entry per CDR3 protein. The table shows roughly 550,000 distinct CDR3 sequences, with around 21% occurring only once. Another study also made use of these data, one on T cells expressing NK-cell markers. That source adds: The TCR beta cDNA came from 5'RACE template switching with UMIs. Source material for TCR beta repertoires consisted of sorted CD3+CD56+NKG2C+, CD3+CD56+NKG2C- and CD3+CD56-NKG2C+ T cells. Dominant NKG2C+ clonotypes accounted for roughly 1.0-7.0% of CD8+ T cells in about 6 donors.

The sample was CD4+ T cells sorted from PBMCs, taken less than 13 days after vaccination. The chain employs TRBV7-9 and TRBJ1-2; no clear D gene. This TCR derives from a man aged 50-59 years who received an inactivated influenza vaccine. CDR3 bases: TGTGCCAGCAGCTCAACCGTGCGATGGGGCTACACCTTC. Its translation is CASSSTVRWGYTF.